The text below deals with one T cell receptor (beta chain). This entry comes from a study of blood T cell repertoires in COVID-19. Germline assignment: CDR1 SNHLY and CDR2 FYNNEI. Trimming took 2 bases from V and 1 from J, leaving 8 bases between them. The CDR3 runs 14 residues. Clones were sequenced by immunoSEQ multiplex PCR, and TCRdb holds only the in-frame ones, with some missing. Of approximately 110,000 clones detected, about 84% appear once; the ten largest clones hold roughly 5.4%. The chain employs TRBV2 and TRBJ1-1, with unresolved D. The TCR comes from a human donor in a cohort sampled during active COVID-19. Input material: peripheral blood. CDR3 in DNA: TGTGCCAGCAGTGAACGTCGACAGAACACTGAAGCTTTCTTT. It yields the protein CASSERRQNTEAFF.